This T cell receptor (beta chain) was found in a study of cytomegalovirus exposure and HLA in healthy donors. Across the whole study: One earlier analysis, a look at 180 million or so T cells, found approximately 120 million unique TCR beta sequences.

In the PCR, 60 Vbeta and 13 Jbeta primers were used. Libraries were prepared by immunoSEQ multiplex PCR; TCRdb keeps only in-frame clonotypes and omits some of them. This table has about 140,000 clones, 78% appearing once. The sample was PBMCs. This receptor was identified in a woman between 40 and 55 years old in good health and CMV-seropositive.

Here the CDR3 DNA reads TGTGCCAGCAGTGGCCTAGAAACCAATGGGGATACGCAGTATTTT. It codes for CASSGLETNGDTQYF. The chain links TRBV27 to TRBJ2-3; D unclear. Deletions cut 5 bases from V and 6 bases from J, with 18 bases between. Germline CDR1 MNHEY, CDR2 SMNVEV (reference sequence). The CDR3 loop spans 15 amino acids.